These T cell receptor beta chains were read from a single sample in a study of identical twins. TCRdb re-called the 5' RACE reads with MiXCR, one entry per CDR3 protein. This sample carries approximately 700,000 distinct CDR3 sequences, roughly 18% of them seen once, and the ten largest clones take over 10%. These same records also appear under a second study, on T cells expressing NK-cell markers.

Input material: PBMCs. These receptors were collected from a woman aged 18-29 years in good health. Both conserved end residues are trimmed from each CDR3.

v_call: TRBV9; cdr3_length: 11; j_call: TRBJ1-1; cdr3_aa: ASSVSGAEVAF
v_call: TRBV20-1; cdr3_length: 13; j_call: TRBJ2-7; cdr3_aa: SADPNPAGAYEQY
v_call: TRBV9; cdr3_length: 16; j_call: TRBJ2-1; cdr3_aa: ASSARGTSGRAGNEQF
v_call: TRBV7-2; cdr3_length: 13; j_call: TRBJ2-7; cdr3_aa: ASSLSWDRPYEQY
v_call: TRBV7-2; cdr3_length: 13; j_call: TRBJ2-1; cdr3_aa: ASRLAGGDYNEQF
v_call: TRBV12-3/TRBV12-4; cdr3_length: 13; j_call: TRBJ2-5; cdr3_aa: ASSAQQGIQETQY
v_call: TRBV11-2; cdr3_length: 10; j_call: TRBJ1-1; cdr3_aa: ASNVMNTEAF
v_call: TRBV7-8; cdr3_length: 14; j_call: TRBJ1-3; cdr3_aa: ASSSGRALSGNTIY
v_call: TRBV19; cdr3_length: 12; j_call: TRBJ2-3; cdr3_aa: ACKAGPGADTQY
v_call: TRBV6-1; cdr3_length: 13; j_call: TRBJ1-5; cdr3_aa: ASSQSPDSNQPQH
v_call: TRBV15; cdr3_length: 12; j_call: TRBJ2-3; cdr3_aa: ATAVGGSTDTQY
v_call: TRBV5-1; cdr3_length: 13; j_call: TRBJ2-3; cdr3_aa: ASSYRQISTDTQY
v_call: TRBV7-2; cdr3_length: 13; j_call: TRBJ2-3; cdr3_aa: ASRKLAGPSDTQY
v_call: TRBV20-1; cdr3_length: 12; j_call: TRBJ1-6; cdr3_aa: SAAGQGDHSPLH
v_call: TRBV7-8; cdr3_length: 13; j_call: TRBJ2-7; cdr3_aa: ASSLIGGATYEQY
v_call: TRBV20-1; cdr3_length: 12; j_call: TRBJ2-3; cdr3_aa: SARVGAQPDTQY